The present T cell receptor beta chain was sequenced within a study of cytomegalovirus exposure and HLA in healthy donors. Study-level results: Three of the chains that were CMV-associated were confirmed in vitro to be specific for CMV antigens.

With regard to this clone: The antigen remains undetermined.

The PCR contained 60 Vbeta and 13 Jbeta primers. Only in-frame clones appear in the TCRdb table, and some are missing; sequencing was by immunoSEQ multiplex PCR. The repertoire holds 120,000 or so clones, 83% seen once, with 3.6% in the top ten. V was pared by 0 bases and J by 4 bases, with 5 bases of the junction left unmatched. The CDR3 contains 15 residues. Per germline, CDR1 SGHRS and CDR2 YFSETQ. This receptor was obtained from a woman aged 40 to 50 in good health and CMV-seropositive. The rearrangement joins TRBV5-1 to TRBJ2-7, with 9 positions matching TRBD2. Material for sequencing was PBMCs. CDR3 protein: CASSLGLAEIYEQYF. CDR3 coding DNA: TGCGCCAGCAGCTTGGGACTAGCGGAGATTTACGAGCAGTACTTC.